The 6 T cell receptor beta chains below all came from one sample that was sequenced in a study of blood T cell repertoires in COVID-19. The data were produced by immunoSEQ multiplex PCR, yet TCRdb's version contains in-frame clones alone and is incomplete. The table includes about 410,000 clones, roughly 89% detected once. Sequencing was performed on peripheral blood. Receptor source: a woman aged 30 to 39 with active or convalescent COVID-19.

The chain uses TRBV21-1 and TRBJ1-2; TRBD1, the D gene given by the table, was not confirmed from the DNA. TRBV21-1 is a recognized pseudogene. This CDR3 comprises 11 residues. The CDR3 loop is CAPQGWYGYTF. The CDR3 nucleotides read TGTGCCCCCCAGGGTTGGTATGGCTACACCTTC.

CDR3 in amino acids: CASSVQGDYGYTF. CDR3 coding DNA: TGCGCCAGCAGTGTACAGGGGGACTATGGCTACACCTTC. This chain joins TRBV10-2 and TRBJ1-2; 8 nucleotides agree with TRBD1. Losses at the gene ends were 4 bases for V and 3 bases for J; bases not matched to a gene: 1. The germline CDR1 and CDR2 sequences are WSHSY and SAAADI. The CDR3 has 13 residues.

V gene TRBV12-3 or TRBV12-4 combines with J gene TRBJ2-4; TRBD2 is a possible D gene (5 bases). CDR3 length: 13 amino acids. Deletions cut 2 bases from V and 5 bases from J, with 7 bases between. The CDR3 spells CASSLRGQNIQYF. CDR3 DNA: TGTGCCAGCAGTTTACGGGGTCAAAACATTCAGTACTTC.

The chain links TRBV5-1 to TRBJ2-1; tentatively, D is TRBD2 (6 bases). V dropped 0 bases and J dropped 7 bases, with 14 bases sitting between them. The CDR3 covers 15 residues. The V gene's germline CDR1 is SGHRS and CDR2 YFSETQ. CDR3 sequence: CASSLAPGVVNEQFF. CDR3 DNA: TGCGCCAGCAGCTTGGCCCCGGGAGTGGTTAATGAGCAGTTCTTC.

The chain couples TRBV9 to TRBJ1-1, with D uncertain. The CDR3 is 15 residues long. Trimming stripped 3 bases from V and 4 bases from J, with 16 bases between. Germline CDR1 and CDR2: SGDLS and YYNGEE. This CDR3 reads CASSADKMRATEAFF. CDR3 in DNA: TGTGCCAGCAGCGCCGACAAGATGAGGGCCACTGAAGCTTTCTTT.

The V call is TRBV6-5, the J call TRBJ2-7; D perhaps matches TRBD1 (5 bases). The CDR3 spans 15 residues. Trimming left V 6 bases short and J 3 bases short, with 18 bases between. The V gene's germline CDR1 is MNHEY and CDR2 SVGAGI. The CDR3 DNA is TGTGCCAGCAGAGGGGATGGGCTAGAGAACTACGAGCAGTACTTC. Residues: CASRGDGLENYEQYF.